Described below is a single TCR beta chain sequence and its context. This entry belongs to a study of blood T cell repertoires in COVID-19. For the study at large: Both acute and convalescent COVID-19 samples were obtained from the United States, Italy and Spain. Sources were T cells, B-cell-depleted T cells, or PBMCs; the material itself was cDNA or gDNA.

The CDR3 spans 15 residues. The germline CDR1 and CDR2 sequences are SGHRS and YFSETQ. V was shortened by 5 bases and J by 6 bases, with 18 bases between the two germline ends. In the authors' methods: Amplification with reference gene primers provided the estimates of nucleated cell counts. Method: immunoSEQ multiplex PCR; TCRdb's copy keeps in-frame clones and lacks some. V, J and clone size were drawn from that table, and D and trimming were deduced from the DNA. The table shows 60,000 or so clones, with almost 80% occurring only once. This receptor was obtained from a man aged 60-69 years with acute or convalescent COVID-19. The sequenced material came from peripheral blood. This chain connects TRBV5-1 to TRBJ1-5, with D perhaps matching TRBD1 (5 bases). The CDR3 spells CASREGMDQGQPQHF. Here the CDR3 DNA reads TGCGCCAGCAGGGAAGGAATGGATCAGGGTCAGCCCCAGCATTTT. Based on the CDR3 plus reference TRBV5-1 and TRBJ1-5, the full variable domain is KAGVTQTPRYLIKTRGQQVTLSCSPISGHRSVSWYQQTPGQGLQFLFEYFSETQRNKGNFPGRFSGRQFSNSRSEMNVSTLELGDSALYLCASREGMDQGQPQHFGDGTRLSIL.